The 19 T cell receptor beta chains presented below share a single source sample, sequenced in a study of neoadjuvant anti-PD-1 for oral cavity cancer (dated by TCRdb to about 2021). Read against the paper, the sample's time point label means: after neoadjuvant nivolumab, at surgical resection. Library preparation employed the immunoSEQ multiplex PCR assay. What TCRdb holds here is the immuneACCESS table cut down to in-frame rearrangements. Part of the clones is not present; checked against another copy, under half of the missing clones reflect an unresolved V gene, and the others are unexplained. This sample has approximately 23,000 clones in its table, and less than 50% of those were observed once. The ten largest clones add up to 30% to 50% of the sample. The sequencing used tumor tissue, collected after nivolumab (anti-PD-1) treatment. The source of these receptors is a person between 35 and 79 years old with oral cavity squamous cell carcinoma.

This sequence joins TRBV7-9 and TRBJ1-6, with D possibly being TRBD1 (6 bases). CDR1 and CDR2 from the germline V gene are SEHNR and FQNEAQ (reference sequence). The length of the CDR3 is 16 residues. V lost 6 bases to trimming and J lost 7 bases, with 19 bases between them. The CDR3 nucleotides are TGTGCCAGCAGTATCCCCGGGGGCCGTTCGAATTCACCCCTCCACTTT. This translates into CASSIPGGRSNSPLHF. The entire variable domain, with the rest obtained from reference TRBV7-9 and TRBJ1-6, is as follows: DTGVSQNPRHKITKRGQNVTFRCDPISEHNRLYWYRQTLGQGPEFLTYFQNEAQLEKSRLLSDRFSAERPKGSFSTLEIQRTEQGDSAMYLCASSIPGGRSNSPLHFGNGTRLTVT.

This clone was observed a few times. V is TRBV6-1 and J is TRBJ1-2, with D unclear. Germline loops: CDR1 MNHNS, CDR2 SASEGT. V lost 3 bases and J 4 bases, leaving 12 bases between the germline ends. The CDR3 runs 14 residues. The DNA for the CDR3 is TGTGCCAGCAGTGAGGGAGGACGTACCTATGGCTACACCTTC. Translation: CASSEGGRTYGYTF.

The rearrangement joins TRBV27 to TRBJ1-5, with D perhaps matching TRBD1 (6 bases). The CDR3 runs to 15 residues. Germline CDR1 MNHEY, CDR2 SMNVEV (reference sequence). V dropped 4 bases and J dropped 3 bases, with 13 bases sitting between them. The CDR3 sequence is CASSSGGAANQPQHF. Here the CDR3 DNA reads TGTGCCAGCAGTTCGGGGGGGGCAGCCAATCAGCCCCAGCATTTT.

This chain connects TRBV7-2 to TRBJ1-2; 9 positions agree with TRBD1. CDR1 and CDR2 (germline): SGHTA, FQGNSA. The length of the CDR3 is 15 residues. The V gene end was trimmed by 7 bases and the J gene end by 4 bases; junction bases not matched to a gene: 10. CDR3 nucleotides: TGTGCCAGCACACTCGACGGGACAGGGCCCTATGGCTACACCTTC. This encodes CASTLDGTGPYGYTF.

This clone was seen only a few times. V is TRBV23-1 and J is TRBJ1-5; unclear D gene. TRBV23-1 is an open reading frame whose function is uncertain. Between the trimmed V and J ends, which lost 10 bases and 7 bases, there was a span of 11 bases. The CDR3 runs 11 residues. CDR3 loop: CATLISQPQHF. Here the CDR3 DNA reads TGCGCCACCCTTATTAGCCAGCCCCAGCATTTT.

This clone appeared a few times. The chain combines TRBV30 with TRBJ1-6; weak D call: TRBD1 (6 bases). Trimming removed 3 bases from V and 8 bases from J, with 11 bases in between. Germline V gene data show CDR1 as GTSNPN and CDR2 as SVGIG (reference sequence). This CDR3 contains 13 residues. CDR3 DNA: TGTGCCTGGAGGGGGGCCCGGGATTCACCCCTCCACTTT. It is translated as CAWRGARDSPLHF.

The CDR3 DNA reads TGTGCCTGGTCTACGGGGCGAGAGACCCAGTACTTC. Translation: CAWSTGRETQYF. This chain joins TRBV30 and TRBJ2-5; perhaps D is TRBD1 or TRBD2 (5 bases each). Germline lookup yields CDR1 GTSNPN and CDR2 SVGIG (reference sequence). V was trimmed by 5 bases and J by 4 bases, leaving 11 bases between them. CDR3 size: 12 residues.

V is TRBV29-1 and J is TRBJ2-1; D remains ambiguous. In germline, CDR1 is SQVTM, CDR2 ANQGSEA. Trimming took 4 bases from V and 0 from J, leaving 10 bases between them. This CDR3 is 14 amino acids long. CDR3 in DNA: TGCAGCGTTGGACTCCCGAGCTCCTACAATGAGCAGTTCTTC. Amino acids: CSVGLPSSYNEQFF.

The CDR3 is CASSLGQGRSSYEQYF. Here the CDR3 DNA reads TGTGCCAGCAGCCTTGGACAGGGGCGAAGCTCCTACGAGCAGTACTTC. The chain carries TRBV5-4 and TRBJ2-7, with 9 bases lining up with TRBD1. The CDR3 totals 16 residues. Germline V gene data show CDR1 as SGHNT and CDR2 as YYREEE (reference sequence). V was clipped by 4 bases and J by 0 bases; unmatched bases: 8.

This clone was detected only once. V and J are TRBV19 and TRBJ1-5; TRBD1 matches 8 bases. CDR3 size: 17 residues. Per the germline V gene, CDR1 is LNHDA and CDR2 is SQIVND (reference sequence). The J segment lost 2 bases and the V segment lost 5 bases, leaving 11 bases of the junction unmatched. Here the CDR3 reads CASSPRLTGDGNQPQHF. The DNA for the CDR3 is TGTGCCAGTAGTCCTAGACTGACAGGGGATGGCAATCAGCCCCAGCATTTT.

The chain employs TRBV5-6 and TRBJ2-2, with D perhaps assigned TRBD1 or TRBD2 (6 bases each). The CDR3 totals 16 residues. In germline, CDR1 is SGHDT, CDR2 YYEEEE. Between the trimmed V and J ends, which lost 2 bases and 4 bases, there was a span of 15 bases. The CDR3, as DNA: TGTGCCAGCAGCTTCGTGCCGGGGGCCCTCACCGGGGAGCTGTTTTTT. Protein product: CASSFVPGALTGELFF. Supplemented by reference TRBV5-6 and TRBJ2-2, the full variable domain reads DAGVTQSPTHLIKTRGQQVTLRCSPKSGHDTVSWYQQALGQGPQFIFQYYEEEERQRGNFPDRFSGHQFPNYSSELNVNALLLGDSALYLCASSFVPGALTGELFFGEGSRLTVL.

This clone was counted many times. V and J are TRBV6-5 and TRBJ2-7; D is undetermined. V was shortened by 2 bases and J by 4 bases, with 12 bases between the two germline ends. Germline CDR1 and CDR2: MNHEY and SVGAGI. CDR3 length: 14 amino acids. CDR3 nucleotides: TGTGCCAGCAGTTACGGGCGGAAACCTTACGAGCAGTACTTC. Its protein product is CASSYGRKPYEQYF.

The V and J genes are TRBV28 and TRBJ2-7; 7 bases fit TRBD1. Germline CDR1 and CDR2: MDHEN and SYDVKM. Germline trimming cut 8 bases from V and 2 bases from J; bases unmatched to any gene: 6. This CDR3 is built from 13 residues. This CDR3 is CASVDRAAYEQYF. CDR3 in DNA: TGTGCCAGCGTCGACAGGGCGGCCTACGAGCAGTACTTC.

The chain couples TRBV27 to TRBJ2-5; 13 nucleotides line up with TRBD2. CDR1 and CDR2 from the germline V gene are MNHEY and SMNVEV (reference sequence). The CDR3 length is 16 residues. V lost 1 base, J lost 7 bases, and 6 bases stayed unmatched. The CDR3, as DNA: TGTGCCAGCAGTTTATGGACTAGCGGGGGTAGGGGGACCCAGTACTTC. Translation: CASSLWTSGGRGTQYF.

The chain links TRBV5-6 to TRBJ2-2; D ambiguous. Trimming cost V 0 bases and J 7 bases, with 7 bases left between them. Germline CDR1 is SGHDT and CDR2 is YYEEEE. The CDR3 loop spans 13 amino acids. In DNA form, the CDR3 reads TGTGCCAGCAGCTTGGCGCATGTCGGGGAGCTGTTTTTT. It is translated as CASSLAHVGELFF.

The chain has TRBV29-1 and TRBJ2-1; weak D call: TRBD2 (5 bases). V lost 2 bases to trimming and J lost 8 bases, with 10 bases between them. The CDR3 runs 12 residues. Germline CDR1 reads SQVTM; CDR2 reads ANQGSEA. CDR3 in amino acids: CSVESLRDEQFF. The CDR3 DNA follows: TGCAGCGTTGAAAGCCTGCGGGATGAGCAGTTCTTC.

The gene calls are TRBV7-9 and TRBJ1-1; D is unresolved. V was pared by 11 bases and J by 4 bases, with 5 bases between. The CDR3 is 9 amino acids. Germline CDR1 reads SEHNR; CDR2 reads FQNEAQ (reference sequence). CDR3 sequence reads: CAWGTEAFF. The CDR3 DNA reads as TGTGCCTGGGGCACTGAAGCTTTCTTT. Supplemented by reference TRBV7-9 and TRBJ1-1, the full variable domain reads DTGVSQNPRHKITKRGQNVTFRCDPISEHNRLYWYRQTLGQGPEFLTYFQNEAQLEKSRLLSDRFSAERPKGSFSTLEIQRTEQGDSAMYLCAWGTEAFFGQGTRLTVV.

This clone was detected only a few times. V gene TRBV4-3 combines with J gene TRBJ1-6; D not certain. Trimming took 0 bases from V and 7 from J, leaving 10 bases between them. The CDR3 runs to 15 residues. In germline, CDR1 is LGHNA, CDR2 YSLEER. The CDR3 coding sequence is TGCGCCAGCAGCCAAGATCACAGAGTAAATTCACCCCTCCACTTT. This gives the protein CASSQDHRVNSPLHF.

The V gene is TRBV2, the J gene TRBJ2-6; the D gene is possibly TRBD1 (6 bases). With 7 bases removed from V and 2 bases from J, the gap between germline ends came to 12 bases. CDR3 size: 15 residues. Germline CDR1 reads SNHLY; CDR2 reads FYNNEI. The CDR3 is CASKDRTPGANVLTF. In nucleotides, the CDR3 is TGTGCCAGCAAGGACAGAACCCCTGGGGCCAACGTCCTGACTTTC.